The rows below give T cell receptor beta chains drawn from one sample of a study of cytomegalovirus exposure and HLA in healthy donors. TCRdb keeps only in-frame clones here, not all; method: immunoSEQ multiplex PCR. The sample records around 98,000 clones, less than 90% being singletons. Sequencing was carried out using PBMCs. These receptors were obtained from a man aged 18 to 29 in good health and CMV-seropositive. Each CDR3 is given with its conserved first and last residue. The D gene is left open where the match is weak. Rows give clone size only sometimes, using once, few, many, or a class for an expanded clone.

d_gene | j_gene | v_gene | abundance | CDR3nt | CDR3aa
TRBD2 | TRBJ2-5 | TRBV28 | - | TGTGCCAGCAGCTTTAGCGGGACGTTATACGAGACCCAGTACTTC | CASSFSGTLYETQYF
TRBD1 | TRBJ1-1 | TRBV19 | - | TGTGCCAGTAGTACACGAATACAGGGGGCAGACACTGAAGCTTTCTTT | CASSTRIQGADTEAFF
TRBD1 | TRBJ2-4 | TRBV5-1 | - | TGCGCCAGCTCGGTGTCGACAGGGGCCACAGGGGACATTCAGTACTTC | CASSVSTGATGDIQYF
- | TRBJ2-7 | TRBV11-2 | few | TGTGCCAGCAGCCTCGTCATGGACAGATCACTCTACGAGCAGTACTTC | CASSLVMDRSLYEQYF
- | TRBJ2-3 | TRBV7-3 | - | TGTGCCAGCAGCTCGCCGACAGTATCGACAGATACGCAGTATTTT | CASSSPTVSTDTQYF
TRBD2 | TRBJ2-3 | TRBV11-2 | few | TGTGCCAGCAGCTTAGTTGCCGGGGGGGCCTTGGGCACAGATACGCAGTATTTT | CASSLVAGGALGTDTQYF
- | TRBJ1-4 | TRBV7-7 | few | TGTGCCAGCCCCGACAGCAAGAATGAAAAACTGTTTTTT | CASPDSKNEKLFF
- | TRBJ2-3 | TRBV7-8 | once | TGTGCCAGCAGCTTAGGCTGGGCTAGCAGGATAGTTACAGATACGCAGTATTTT | CASSLGWASRIVTDTQYF
- | TRBJ1-1 | TRBV19 | - | TGTGCCAGTACTCTGAACACTGAAGCTTTCTTT | CASTLNTEAFF
- | TRBJ2-7 | TRBV2 | once | TGTGCCAGCAGTGACGGTCACTCAACCTACGAGCAGTACTTC | CASSDGHSTYEQYF
- | TRBJ1-1 | TRBV7-9 | - | TGTGCCAGCAGCTTATATCAGGGGTTGGCTTTCTTT | CASSLYQGLAFF
- | TRBJ2-7 | TRBV7-9 | - | TGTGCCAGCAGCTTTGTACTTGGAGGCGAGCAGTACTTC | CASSFVLGGEQYF
TRBD1 | TRBJ1-3 | TRBV7-6 | few | TGTGCCAGCAGCTCCCAGGGGGCGCGATCAGGAAACACCATATATTTT | CASSSQGARSGNTIYF
- | TRBJ1-3 | TRBV6-1 | - | TGTGCCAGCAGTGAAAACAGGAAAGACACCATATATTTT | CASSENRKDTIYF
- | TRBJ1-1 | TRBV10-3 | - | TGTGCCATCAGAGTTACAGGTTCAATGAACACTGAAGCTTTCTTT | CAIRVTGSMNTEAFF
TRBD1 | TRBJ1-2 | TRBV4-1 | - | TGCGCCAGCAGCCTAATCGGAGGGGGCCCCTATGGCTACACCTTC | CASSLIGGGPYGYTF
- | TRBJ1-1 | TRBV6-4 | many | TGTGCCAGCAGCCGGACACGTGGGACTGAAGCTTTCTTT | CASSRTRGTEAFF
- | TRBJ2-1 | TRBV10-3 | - | TGTGCCATCAGTGAGTCGCGCGCAAATGAGCAGTTCTTC | CAISESRANEQFF
TRBD1 | TRBJ2-7 | TRBV6-5 | - | TGTGCCAGCAGAGAAACAGGGGCGACCGAGCAGTACTTC | CASRETGATEQYF
- | TRBJ1-2 | TRBV6-1 | - | TGTGCCAGCAGTAAGGAAAGGGGTGGTGGCTACACCTTC | CASSKERGGGYTF
TRBD1 | TRBJ2-7 | TRBV4-2 | - | TGTGCCAGCAGCCCGGGACAGGGACTTTACGAGCAGTACTTC | CASSPGQGLYEQYF
- | TRBJ2-1 | TRBV27 | few | TGTGCCAGCGGCTCTACTAGTAATACCTTCAATGAGCAGTTCTTC | CASGSTSNTFNEQFF
- | TRBJ1-5 | TRBV19 | - | TGTGCCAGTAGTATAAAGGGAGGGGCGCTCGGTAATCAGCCCCAGCATTTT | CASSIKGGALGNQPQHF
TRBD1 | TRBJ1-4 | TRBV6-1 | - | TGTGCCAGCAGTGGACAGGGGGCGGGTGAAAAACTGTTTTTT | CASSGQGAGEKLFF
TRBD1 | TRBJ1-3 | TRBV10-2 | - | TGCGCCAGCAGTGAAGGGACAGGGGTCCTCTCTGGAAACACCATATATTTT | CASSEGTGVLSGNTIYF
- | TRBJ2-2 | TRBV7-2 | - | TGTGCCAGCAGCTCCCGATTTTTATCGGGGGTCGACACCGGGGAGCTGTTTTTT | CASSSRFLSGVDTGELFF
- | TRBJ2-3 | TRBV5-1 | - | TGCGCCAGCAGCTCTTCGGGGGGCCGATCAGATACGCAGTATTTT | CASSSSGGRSDTQYF
TRBD2 | TRBJ2-1 | TRBV6-6 | - | TGTGCCAGCAGTCGTGGCGGGGGGGCCGATGAGCAGTTCTTC | CASSRGGGADEQFF
- | TRBJ2-1 | TRBV7-2 | - | TGTGCCAGCAGCTTAACCCAAGCGTCCTACAATGAGCAGTTCTTC | CASSLTQASYNEQFF
- | TRBJ2-3 | TRBV15 | - | TGTGCGACCCATAGTAGTGAGGGCACAGATACGCAGTATTTT | CATHSSEGTDTQYF
- | TRBJ1-3 | TRBV6-1 | - | TGTGCCAGCAGTGAATGGGGGGGCTCTGGAAACACCATATATTTT | CASSEWGGSGNTIYF
TRBD2 | TRBJ2-7 | TRBV6-1 | - | TGTGCCAGCAGTGAGGCAGCGGGGTCTTCCGGGTACGAGCAGTACTTC | CASSEAAGSSGYEQYF
- | TRBJ1-5 | TRBV6-1 | - | TGTGCCAGCACGGGCCAGGGCCTTGGGCCCCAGCATTTT | CASTGQGLGPQHF
- | TRBJ1-2 | TRBV20-1 | once | TGCAGTGCTAGAGTTCTACAGGACTACACCTTC | CSARVLQDYTF
- | TRBJ2-5 | TRBV6-1 | - | TGTGCCAGCAGTGAAGGGCCCACCCAGTACTTC | CASSEGPTQYF
TRBD2 | TRBJ2-1 | TRBV10-1 | - | TGCGCCAGCAGTGAGGCGGGAGGTCAGGATGAGCAGTTCTTC | CASSEAGGQDEQFF
- | TRBJ1-1 | TRBV19 | - | TGTGCCAGTACCACTTATGGAGGAGGTACGAACACTGAAGCTTTCTTT | CASTTYGGGTNTEAFF
TRBD2 | TRBJ2-5 | TRBV6-1 | - | TGTGCCAGCAGTGAAGTAGCGGGGGGGCAAGAGACCCAGTACTTC | CASSEVAGGQETQYF
- | TRBJ1-1 | TRBV4-3 | - | TGCGCCAGCAGCCAATCCCTTGACAGGATCAACACTGAAGCTTTCTTT | CASSQSLDRINTEAFF
TRBD1 | TRBJ1-2 | TRBV9 | - | TGTGCCAGCAGCGCGGATCCGGGACAGGGTGCTGGCTACACCTTC | CASSADPGQGAGYTF
- | TRBJ2-2 | TRBV11-2 | - | TGTGCCTGCACAGGGAACACCGGGGAGCTGTTTTTT | CACTGNTGELFF
- | TRBJ2-5 | TRBV5-4 | - | TGTGCCAGCAGCGGAGGAAGCGTTGGGGAGACCCAGTACTTC | CASSGGSVGETQYF
TRBD1 | TRBJ2-7 | TRBV5-6 | - | TGTGCCAGCAGCTTGGTGGGACAGACCTACGAGCAGTACTTC | CASSLVGQTYEQYF
- | TRBJ2-7 | TRBV7-9 | - | TGTGCCAGCAGCTTATTTCGCGGCGGGCAGGACGCTATCTACGAGCAGTACTTC | CASSLFRGGQDAIYEQYF
- | TRBJ1-4 | TRBV4-3 | - | TGCGCCAGCAGCCAATCGGACAGTGATGAAAAACTGTTTTTT | CASSQSDSDEKLFF
TRBD1 | TRBJ1-2 | TRBV6-5 | - | TGTGCCAGCAGTTACTATGCCGGGACAGACTATGGCTACACCTTC | CASSYYAGTDYGYTF
TRBD2 | TRBJ2-7 | TRBV7-3 | - | TGTGCCAGCAGCGCTAGCGGGGGGGCGGACGAGCAGTACTTC | CASSASGGADEQYF
- | TRBJ2-7 | TRBV5-6 | - | TGTGCCAGCAGCTTGGACAGAACCTACGAGCAGTACTTC | CASSLDRTYEQYF
TRBD2 | TRBJ2-7 | TRBV7-2 | - | TGTGCCAGCAGCTCACCGACTAGCGGGAGGGCGTGGAACGAGCAGTACTTC | CASSSPTSGRAWNEQYF